This T cell receptor beta chain was sequenced in a study of cytomegalovirus exposure and HLA in healthy donors. TCRdb keeps only in-frame clones here, not all; method: immunoSEQ multiplex PCR. The data contain approximately 98,000 clones, roughly 88% of them singletons. This CDR3 contains 14 residues. CDR1 is KGHSH, CDR2 LQKENI, per germline. V was trimmed by 2 bases and J by 10 bases, leaving 17 bases between them. The clonotype originates from a woman aged 18-29 years in good health and CMV-seronegative. The sequencing sample was made of PBMCs. This chain joins TRBV18 and TRBJ1-1, with a possible D match to TRBD1 (6 bases). The CDR3 region is CASSPSTGDQRAFF. Here the CDR3 DNA reads TGTGCCAGCTCACCATCGACAGGAGACCAGAGAGCTTTCTTT.